A single sample gave rise to the 9 T cell receptor beta chains below, sequenced in a study of T cell responses to AZD1222 COVID-19 vaccine. The protocol was immunoSEQ multiplex PCR, while the TCRdb copy is restricted to in-frame clones and leaves out a portion. The sample carries approximately 65,000 clones, approximately 80% recorded once. The material sequenced was peripheral blood, taken on day 0 of AZD1222 vaccination. These receptors were taken from an adult in good health.

The J gene is TRBJ2-2, the V gene TRBV6-4; weak D call: TRBD2 (5 bases). The germline V gene has CDR1 MRHNA and CDR2 SNTAGT. The CDR3 sequence is 13 residues long. The V end was cut by 5 bases, the J end by 7 bases, with 11 bases between. The DNA of the CDR3 is TGTGCCAGCAGTCCCGGCCGGGGCGGGGAGCTGTTTTTT. Amino acid sequence: CASSPGRGGELFF.

The V and J genes are TRBV4-3 and TRBJ1-5; no definite D call. CDR1 is LGHNA, CDR2 YSLEER, per germline. V lost 0 bases, J lost 4 bases, and 10 bases lay in between. The CDR3 is 15 amino acids. The CDR3, as DNA: TGCGCCAGCAGCCAAGAACCGGGAAGGAATCAGCCCCAGCATTTT. It yields the protein CASSQEPGRNQPQHF.

The chain is built from TRBV5-4 and TRBJ2-2; 9 bases map to TRBD2. Germline lookup yields CDR1 SGHNT and CDR2 YYREEE (reference sequence). The CDR3 has 16 residues. The ends lost 0 bases at V and 7 bases at J; junction bases unmatched: 7. The CDR3 DNA reads as TGTGCCAGCAGCTTGGTGCGGGGGGGCCGCGGCGGGGAGCTGTTTTTT. It yields the protein CASSLVRGGRGGELFF.

The chain has TRBV6-2 or TRBV6-3 and TRBJ2-1, with unresolved D. Per the germline V gene, CDR1 is MNHEY and CDR2 is SVGEGT. Trimming pared 2 bases from V and 2 bases from J, leaving 10 bases between. The CDR3 spans 15 residues. CDR3 bases: TGTGCCAGCAGTTACGAAGGCGGAACCTACAATGAGCAGTTCTTC. This translates into CASSYEGGTYNEQFF.

This rearrangement joins TRBV6-2 or TRBV6-3 to TRBJ2-6, with D perhaps TRBD1 (6 bases). This CDR3 spans 16 amino acids. Per the germline V gene, CDR1 is MNHEY and CDR2 is SVGEGT. Trimming removed 4 bases at V and 0 bases at J, with 10 bases between. The chain's CDR3 is CASSSNRVSGANVLTF. CDR3 bases: TGTGCCAGCAGTTCCAACAGGGTCTCTGGGGCCAACGTCCTGACTTTC.

The chain couples TRBV9 to TRBJ1-4; D might be TRBD1 (5 bases). The CDR3 length is 14 residues. V gave up 0 bases and J gave up 6 bases, with 9 bases separating them. In germline, CDR1 is SGDLS, CDR2 YYNGEE. The CDR3 loop reads CASSVEPGHEKLFF. CDR3 sequence (DNA): TGTGCCAGCAGCGTAGAGCCAGGGCATGAAAAACTGTTTTTT.

The chain couples TRBV30 to TRBJ1-1; 10 bases align to TRBD1. V dropped 0 bases and J dropped 6; count of bases not matched to a gene: 4. The CDR3 spans 14 residues. CDR1 is GTSNPN, CDR2 SVGIG, per germline (reference sequence). For the CDR3, the DNA is TGTGCCTGGAGTGTACTAGGACAGGGGGCTGAAGCTTTCTTT. As protein: CAWSVLGQGAEAFF.

This rearrangement joins TRBV6-5 to TRBJ1-5; D unclear. Germline CDR1 reads MNHEY; CDR2 reads SVGAGI. This CDR3 is built from 14 residues. V dropped 11 bases and J dropped 1 base, with 15 bases sitting between them. The CDR3: CALARPGSNQPQHF. In DNA, the CDR3 is TGTGCCTTAGCAAGGCCGGGAAGCAATCAGCCCCAGCATTTT.

This clone has a single count. The chain combines TRBV25-1 with TRBJ1-3; no firm D call. This CDR3 is 16 amino acids long. V gave up 0 bases and J gave up 4 bases, with 13 bases separating them. Germline lookup yields CDR1 MGHDK and CDR2 SYGVNS. The CDR3 DNA sequence: TGTGCCAGCAGTGAATACCAGGCTTCTGCCGGAAACACCATATATTTT. This translates into CASSEYQASAGNTIYF.